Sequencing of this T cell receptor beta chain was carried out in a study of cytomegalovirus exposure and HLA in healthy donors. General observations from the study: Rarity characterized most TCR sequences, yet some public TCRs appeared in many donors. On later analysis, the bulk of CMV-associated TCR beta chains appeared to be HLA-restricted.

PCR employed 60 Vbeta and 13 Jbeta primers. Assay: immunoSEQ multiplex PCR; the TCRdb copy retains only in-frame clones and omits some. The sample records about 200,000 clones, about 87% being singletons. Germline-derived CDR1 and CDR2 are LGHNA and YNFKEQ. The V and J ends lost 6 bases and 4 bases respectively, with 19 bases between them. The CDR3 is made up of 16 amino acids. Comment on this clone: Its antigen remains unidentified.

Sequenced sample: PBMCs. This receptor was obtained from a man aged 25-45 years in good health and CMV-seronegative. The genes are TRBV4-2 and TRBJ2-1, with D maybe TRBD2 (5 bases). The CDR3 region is CASSTDRDLNYNEQFF. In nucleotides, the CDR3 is TGTGCCAGCAGTACTGACCGGGATCTAAATTACAATGAGCAGTTCTTC.